These 4 T cell receptor beta chains came from one sample sequenced in a study of cytomegalovirus exposure and HLA in healthy donors. The PCR made use of 60 Vbeta and 13 Jbeta primers. Clones were read by immunoSEQ multiplex PCR, and TCRdb kept only the in-frame ones, dropping some. Among some 110,000 clones, approximately 70% were seen once, and the ten largest hold around 10%. What was sequenced was PBMCs. Receptors were obtained from a man aged 25 to 45 in good health and CMV-seropositive.

The rearrangement uses TRBV30 and TRBJ1-1; D possibly corresponds to TRBD1 (6 bases). The V gene lost 4 bases and the J gene lost 1 base, with 16 bases spanning the gap. Germline lookup yields CDR1 GTSNPN and CDR2 SVGIG (reference sequence). This CDR3 has 15 residues. As DNA, the CDR3 is TGTGCCTGGACCCCTTCGGACAGACGGAACACTGAAGCTTTCTTT. Translated, it gives CAWTPSDRRNTEAFF.

The J gene is TRBJ1-1, the V gene TRBV23-1, with D possibly being TRBD1 (5 bases). TRBV23-1 is given ORF status, its function remaining uncertain. Trimming stripped 8 bases from V and 0 bases from J, with 16 bases between. The CDR3 has 15 residues. The DNA of the CDR3 is TGCGCCAGCGGCGAAGGGGAAGGCATGAACACTGAAGCTTTCTTT. As protein: CASGEGEGMNTEAFF.

This clone was seen a few times. The chain uses TRBV28 and TRBJ1-3; 7 nucleotides line up with TRBD1. CDR1 is MDHEN and CDR2 is SYDVKM in the germline V gene. The junction had 10 bases not matched to a gene; V was cut back by 11 bases and J by 3 bases. The CDR3 is made up of 14 amino acids. The CDR3 nucleotides are TGTGCCGCTAAGGAGGGGGCGGGTGGAAACACCATATATTTT. Protein: CAAKEGAGGNTIYF.

The CDR3: CASSFSGGSADTQYF. CDR3 nucleotide sequence: TGTGCCAGCAGCTTTAGCGGGGGATCAGCAGATACGCAGTATTTT. The chain has TRBV5-4 and TRBJ2-3; 9 bases match TRBD2. Looked up from germline, CDR1 is SGHNT and CDR2 is YYREEE (reference sequence). The length of the CDR3 is 15 residues. V was pared by 2 bases and J by 4 bases, with 5 bases of the junction left unmatched.